The source of this T cell receptor beta chain is a study of blood T cell repertoires in COVID-19. Study background: Samples taken during acute and convalescent COVID-19 were collected in the United States, Italy and Spain. T cells, B-cell-depleted T cells, or PBMCs supplied cDNA or gDNA.

Of note for this clone: Other DNA sequences in this sample translate to the same CDR3.

With 3 bases clipped from V and 0 bases from J, the junction kept 4 bases outside the gene matches. The germline V gene encodes CDR1 KGHSH and CDR2 LQKENI. The CDR3 extends over 15 amino acids. Original processing notes: Amplification of reference gene primers was used by the study to estimate nucleated cell counts. Libraries were prepared by immunoSEQ multiplex PCR; TCRdb keeps only in-frame clonotypes and omits some of them. V, J and clone size derive from that table, while D and trimming were established from the DNA sequence. The sample gives over 95,000 clones, more than 85% of which show up once; approximately 19% is in the top ten.

The genes are TRBV18 and TRBJ1-2, with 7 bases lining up with TRBD1. Sequencing was carried out using peripheral blood. The TCR sequence derives from a human donor with acute or convalescent COVID-19. The donor label of this sample is uncertain. The CDR3 nucleotides are TGTGCCAGCTCACCCGGGACAGAAGCTAACTATGGCTACACCTTC. It encodes CASSPGTEANYGYTF.